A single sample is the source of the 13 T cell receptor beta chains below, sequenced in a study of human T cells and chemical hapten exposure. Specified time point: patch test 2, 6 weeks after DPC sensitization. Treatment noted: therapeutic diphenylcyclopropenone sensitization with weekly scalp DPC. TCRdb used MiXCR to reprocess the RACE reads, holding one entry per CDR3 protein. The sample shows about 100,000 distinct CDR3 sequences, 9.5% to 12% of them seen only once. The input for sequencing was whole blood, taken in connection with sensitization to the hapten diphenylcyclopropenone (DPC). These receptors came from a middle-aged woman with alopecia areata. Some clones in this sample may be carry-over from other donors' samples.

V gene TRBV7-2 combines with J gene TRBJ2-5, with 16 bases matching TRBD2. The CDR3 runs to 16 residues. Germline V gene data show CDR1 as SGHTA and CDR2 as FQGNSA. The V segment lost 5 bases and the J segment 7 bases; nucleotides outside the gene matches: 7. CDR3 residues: CASSLGTSGGAGTQYF. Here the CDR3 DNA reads TGTGCCAGCAGCCTCGGGACTAGCGGGGGGGCCGGGACCCAGTACTTC.

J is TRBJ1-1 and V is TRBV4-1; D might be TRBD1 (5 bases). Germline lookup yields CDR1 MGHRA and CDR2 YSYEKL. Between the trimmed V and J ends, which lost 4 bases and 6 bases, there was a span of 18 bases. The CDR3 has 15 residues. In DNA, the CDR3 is TGCGCCAGCAGCCGCCTACTATGGGTAGGGGCTGAAGCTTTCTTT. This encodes CASSRLLWVGAEAFF.

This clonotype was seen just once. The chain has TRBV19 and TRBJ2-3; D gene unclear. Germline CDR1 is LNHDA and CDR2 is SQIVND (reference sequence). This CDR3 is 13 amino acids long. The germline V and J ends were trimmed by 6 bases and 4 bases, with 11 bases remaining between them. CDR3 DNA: TGTGCCAGTAGCCCCCGATTGGCAGATACGCAGTATTTT. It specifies CASSPRLADTQYF.

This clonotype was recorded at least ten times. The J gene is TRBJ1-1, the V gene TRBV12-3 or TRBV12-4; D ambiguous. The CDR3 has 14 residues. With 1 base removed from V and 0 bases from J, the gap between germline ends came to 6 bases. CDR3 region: CASSLGGLNTEAFF. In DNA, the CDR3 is TGTGCCAGCAGTTTAGGGGGATTGAACACTGAAGCTTTCTTT.

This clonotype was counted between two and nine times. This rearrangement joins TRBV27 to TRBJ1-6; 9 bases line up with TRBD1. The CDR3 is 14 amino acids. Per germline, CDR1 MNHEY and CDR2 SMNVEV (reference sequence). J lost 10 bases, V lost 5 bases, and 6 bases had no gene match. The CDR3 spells CASSNGQGLSPLHF. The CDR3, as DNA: TGTGCCAGCAGTAACGGACAGGGGTTATCACCCCTCCACTTT.

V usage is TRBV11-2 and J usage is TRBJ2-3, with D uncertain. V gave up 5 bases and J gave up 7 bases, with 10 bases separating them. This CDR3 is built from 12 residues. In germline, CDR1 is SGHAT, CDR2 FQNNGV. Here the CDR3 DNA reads TGTGCCAGCAGCCCCGTCCGGAATACGCAGTATTTT. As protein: CASSPVRNTQYF.

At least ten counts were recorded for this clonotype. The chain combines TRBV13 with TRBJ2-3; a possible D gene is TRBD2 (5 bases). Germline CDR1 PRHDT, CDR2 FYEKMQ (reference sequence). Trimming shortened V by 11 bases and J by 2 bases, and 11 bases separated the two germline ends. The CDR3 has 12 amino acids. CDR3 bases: TGTGCCCCCCAGCGGCTCACAGATACGCAGTATTTT. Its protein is CAPQRLTDTQYF.

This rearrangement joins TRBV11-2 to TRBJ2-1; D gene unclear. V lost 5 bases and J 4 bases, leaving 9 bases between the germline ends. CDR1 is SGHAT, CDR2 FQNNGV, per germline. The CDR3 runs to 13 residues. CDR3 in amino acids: CASSELVYNEQFF. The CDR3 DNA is TGTGCCAGCAGCGAACTGGTTTACAATGAGCAGTTCTTC.

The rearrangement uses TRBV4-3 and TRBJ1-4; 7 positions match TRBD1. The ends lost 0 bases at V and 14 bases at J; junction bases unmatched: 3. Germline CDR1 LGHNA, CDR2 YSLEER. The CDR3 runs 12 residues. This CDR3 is CASSQEGQSLFF. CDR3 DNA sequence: TGCGCCAGCAGCCAAGAGGGACAGAGTCTGTTTTTT.

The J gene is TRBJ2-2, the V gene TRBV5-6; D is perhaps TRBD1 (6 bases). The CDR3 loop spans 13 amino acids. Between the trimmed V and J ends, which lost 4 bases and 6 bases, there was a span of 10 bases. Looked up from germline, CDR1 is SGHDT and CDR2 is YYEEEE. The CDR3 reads CASSVTGPGELFF. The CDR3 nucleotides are TGTGCCAGCAGCGTCACAGGGCCCGGGGAGCTGTTTTTT. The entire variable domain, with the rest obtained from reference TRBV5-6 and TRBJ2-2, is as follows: DAGVTQSPTHLIKTRGQQVTLRCSPKSGHDTVSWYQQALGQGPQFIFQYYEEEERQRGNFPDRFSGHQFPNYSSELNVNALLLGDSALYLCASSVTGPGELFFGEGSRLTVL.

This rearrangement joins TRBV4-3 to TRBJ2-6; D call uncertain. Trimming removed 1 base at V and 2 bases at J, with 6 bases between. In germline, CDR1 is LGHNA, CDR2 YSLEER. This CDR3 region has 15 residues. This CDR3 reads CASSQATAGANVLTF. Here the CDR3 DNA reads TGCGCCAGCAGCCAAGCAACCGCTGGGGCCAACGTCCTGACTTTC.

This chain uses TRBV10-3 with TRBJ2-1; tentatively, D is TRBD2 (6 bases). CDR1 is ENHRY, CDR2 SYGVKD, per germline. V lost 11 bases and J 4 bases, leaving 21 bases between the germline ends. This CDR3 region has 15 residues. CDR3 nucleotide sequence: TGTGCCCCTGGCGGGACCAGCGGGCGTTACAATGAGCAGTTCTTC. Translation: CAPGGTSGRYNEQFF.

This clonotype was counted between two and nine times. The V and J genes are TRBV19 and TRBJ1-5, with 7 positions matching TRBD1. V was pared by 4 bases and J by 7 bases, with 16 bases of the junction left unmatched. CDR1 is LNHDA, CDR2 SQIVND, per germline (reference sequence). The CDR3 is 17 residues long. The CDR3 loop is CASSTNLGTGEGQPQHF. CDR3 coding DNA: TGTGCCAGTAGTACCAACCTAGGTACAGGGGAGGGGCAGCCCCAGCATTTT.